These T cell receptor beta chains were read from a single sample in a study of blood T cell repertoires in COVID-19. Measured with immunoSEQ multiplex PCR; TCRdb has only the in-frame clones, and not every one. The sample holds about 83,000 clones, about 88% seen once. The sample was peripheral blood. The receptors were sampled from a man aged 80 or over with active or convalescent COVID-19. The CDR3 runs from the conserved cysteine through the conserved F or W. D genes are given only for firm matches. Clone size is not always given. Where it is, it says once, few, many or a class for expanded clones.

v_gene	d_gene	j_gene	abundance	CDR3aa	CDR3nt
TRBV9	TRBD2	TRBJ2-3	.	CASSVGLAGGTDTQYF	TGTGCCAGCAGCGTAGGACTAGCGGGAGGCACAGATACGCAGTATTTT
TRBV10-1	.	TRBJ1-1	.	CASSAGPGTEAFF	TGCGCCAGCAGTGCCGGGCCGGGAACTGAAGCTTTCTTT
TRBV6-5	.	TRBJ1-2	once	CASSSARVSGYTF	TGTGCCAGCAGTTCCGCCAGGGTCTCCGGCTACACCTTC
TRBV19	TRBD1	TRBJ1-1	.	CASSPQDRGMAEAFF	TGTGCCAGTAGTCCCCAGGACAGGGGAATGGCTGAAGCTTTCTTT
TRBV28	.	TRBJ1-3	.	CASRSSPGGNTIYF	TGTGCCAGCAGATCTTCCCCAGGGGGAAACACCATATATTTT
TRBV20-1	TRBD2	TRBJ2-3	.	CSASSGRVFTDTQYF	TGCAGTGCTAGTAGCGGGAGGGTTTTCACAGATACGCAGTATTTT
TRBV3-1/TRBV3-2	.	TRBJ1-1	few	CASSQDVVGPGVDTEAFF	TGTGCCAGCAGCCAAGATGTCGTGGGGCCAGGGGTAGACACTGAAGCTTTCTTT
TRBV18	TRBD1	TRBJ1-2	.	CASSPLRTGVRGDYGYTF	TGTGCCAGCTCACCACTCCGGACAGGGGTCCGTGGAGACTATGGCTACACCTTC
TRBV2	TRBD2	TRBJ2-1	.	CASFPGLAGAQQFF	TGTGCCAGCTTCCCCGGACTAGCGGGAGCTCAGCAGTTCTTC
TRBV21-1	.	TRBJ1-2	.	CASSKAHQGAWGSYGYTF	TGTGCCAGCAGCAAAGCGCACCAGGGGGCTTGGGGAAGCTATGGCTACACCTTC
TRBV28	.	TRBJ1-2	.	CASSTPGGPTYGYTF	TGTGCCAGCAGCACCCCGGGCGGGCCCACGTATGGCTACACCTTC
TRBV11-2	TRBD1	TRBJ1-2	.	CASSSLMTGGLGYTF	TGTGCCAGCAGTTCCCTAATGACAGGGGGACTTGGCTACACCTTC
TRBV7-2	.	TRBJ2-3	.	CASSSSAYTQYF	TGTGCCAGCAGCTCCTCCGCGTATACGCAGTATTTT
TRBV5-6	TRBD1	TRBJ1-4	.	CASSSSQGLREKLFF	TGTGCCAGCAGCTCATCACAGGGGTTAAGAGAAAAACTGTTTTTT
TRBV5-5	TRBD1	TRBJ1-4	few	CASSVDRGEKLFF	TGTGCCAGCAGCGTGGACAGGGGTGAAAAACTGTTTTTT
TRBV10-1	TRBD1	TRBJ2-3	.	CASGDRPTDTQYF	TGCGCCAGCGGGGACAGACCCACAGATACGCAGTATTTT
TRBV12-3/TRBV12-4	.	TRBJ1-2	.	CASSLARTGHSLF	TGTGCCAGCAGTTTAGCGAGGACGGGACATTCCCTCTTC
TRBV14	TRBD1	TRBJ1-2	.	CASSPRQGNYGYTF	TGTGCCAGCAGCCCCCGACAGGGGAACTATGGCTACACCTTC
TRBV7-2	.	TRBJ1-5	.	CASSPEMELNQPQHF	TGTGCCAGCAGCCCCGAGATGGAGTTAAATCAGCCCCAGCATTTT
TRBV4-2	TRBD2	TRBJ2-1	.	CASSQGISGEGSYNEQFF	TGTGCCAGCAGCCAAGGCATTAGCGGGGAGGGTTCCTACAATGAGCAGTTCTTC
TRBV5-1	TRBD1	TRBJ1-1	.	CASRVPTGGTTEAFF	TGCGCCAGCAGAGTCCCGACAGGGGGCACCACTGAAGCTTTCTTT
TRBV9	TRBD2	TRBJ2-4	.	CASSVGETSLSKIQYF	TGTGCCAGCAGCGTAGGCGAGACTAGCCTCTCAAAAATTCAGTACTTC
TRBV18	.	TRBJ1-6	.	CASSPGVGSPLHF	TGTGCCAGCTCACCGGGCGTGGGTTCACCCCTCCACTTT
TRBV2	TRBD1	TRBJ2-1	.	CASSGQGNLSEQFF	TGTGCCAGCAGTGGACAGGGAAACTTGAGTGAGCAGTTCTTC
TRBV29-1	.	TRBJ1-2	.	CSAIRPNYGYTF	TGCAGCGCAATCAGGCCTAACTATGGCTACACCTTC
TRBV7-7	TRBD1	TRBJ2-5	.	CASSNTGGAPETQYF	TGTGCCAGCAGCAATACAGGGGGCGCCCCTGAGACCCAGTACTTC
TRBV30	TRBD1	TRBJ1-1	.	CAWSGSRTGGEQLLNTEAFF	TGTGCCTGGAGTGGATCACGGACAGGGGGCGAGCAGCTCTTGAACACTGAAGCTTTCTTT
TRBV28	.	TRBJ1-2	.	CASSLTGRYGYTF	TGTGCCAGCAGCCTAACGGGGAGATATGGCTACACCTTC
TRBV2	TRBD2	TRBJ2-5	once	CASSSEGLAGEETQYF	TGTGCCAGCTCAAGCGAGGGACTAGCGGGAGAAGAGACCCAGTACTTC
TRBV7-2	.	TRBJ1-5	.	CASSSRGGQPQHF	TGTGCCAGCAGCTCCAGGGGTGGGCAGCCCCAGCATTTT
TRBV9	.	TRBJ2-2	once	CASSVATRTLNTGELFF	TGTGCCAGCAGCGTAGCTACACGGACACTTAACACCGGGGAGCTGTTTTTT
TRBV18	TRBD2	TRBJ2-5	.	CASSPRPAGVKETQYF	TGTGCCAGCTCACCGCGGCCAGCGGGGGTAAAGGAGACCCAGTACTTC
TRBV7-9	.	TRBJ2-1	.	CASSLEGLSYNEQFF	TGTGCCAGCAGCTTAGAGGGGCTTTCCTACAATGAGCAGTTCTTC
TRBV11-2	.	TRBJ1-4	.	CASSSSVGAATNEKLFF	TGTGCCAGCAGCTCCTCGGTGGGTGCGGCAACTAATGAAAAACTGTTTTTT
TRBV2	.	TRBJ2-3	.	CASSDGFTDTQYF	TGTGCCAGCAGTGACGGGTTCACAGATACGCAGTATTTT
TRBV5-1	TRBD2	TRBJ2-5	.	CASSLNSGRETQYF	TGCGCCAGCAGCTTGAATAGCGGGAGGGAGACCCAGTACTTC
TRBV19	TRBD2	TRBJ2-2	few	CASSPSGRANTGELFF	TGTGCCAGTAGTCCTAGCGGGAGGGCGAACACCGGGGAGCTGTTTTTT
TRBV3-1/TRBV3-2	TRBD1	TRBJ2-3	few	CASSGGQGFTDTQYF	TGTGCCAGCAGCGGGGGACAGGGCTTCACAGATACGCAGTATTTT
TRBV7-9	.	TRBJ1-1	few	CASSLVGGGTEAFF	TGTGCCAGCAGCTTAGTCGGAGGAGGCACTGAAGCTTTCTTT
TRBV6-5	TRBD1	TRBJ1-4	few	CASSRDRDEKLFF	TGTGCCAGCAGCCGAGACAGGGATGAAAAACTGTTTTTT
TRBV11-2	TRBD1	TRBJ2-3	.	CASSSQGDEVTDTQYF	TGTGCCAGCAGCTCTCAGGGGGATGAAGTGACAGATACGCAGTATTTT
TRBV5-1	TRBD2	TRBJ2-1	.	CASSFVSGSSYNEQFF	TGCGCCAGCAGCTTCGTTAGCGGGAGCTCCTACAATGAGCAGTTCTTC
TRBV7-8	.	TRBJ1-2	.	CASSERRDFGGYTF	TGTGCCAGCAGCGAACGCCGGGACTTTGGTGGCTACACCTTC
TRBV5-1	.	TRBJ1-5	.	CASSLAGQSNQPQHF	TGCGCCAGCAGCTTGGCCGGACAGAGCAATCAGCCCCAGCATTTT
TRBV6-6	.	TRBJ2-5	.	CASRVGGPQETQYF	TGTGCCAGCCGAGTCGGAGGGCCCCAAGAGACCCAGTACTTC
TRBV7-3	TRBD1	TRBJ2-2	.	CASSPSGTGADGELFF	TGTGCCAGCAGCCCCTCCGGGACAGGGGCAGACGGGGAGCTGTTTTTT
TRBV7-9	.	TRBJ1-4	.	CASSLGSTTTNEKLFF	TGTGCCAGCAGCTTGGGCAGTACGACAACTAATGAAAAACTGTTTTTT
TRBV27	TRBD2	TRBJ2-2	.	CASQAGGAGVGELFF	TGTGCCAGTCAAGCGGGAGGGGCGGGTGTCGGGGAGCTGTTTTTT
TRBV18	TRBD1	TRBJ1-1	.	CASSRGTGGTNTEAFF	TGTGCCAGCTCACGAGGGACAGGTGGAACAAACACTGAAGCTTTCTTT
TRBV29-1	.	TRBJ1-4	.	CSAVAADLATNEKLFF	TGCAGCGCCGTAGCGGCCGACCTCGCAACTAATGAAAAACTGTTTTTT
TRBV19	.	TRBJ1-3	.	CASSQGWGNTIYF	TGTGCCAGTAGCCAGGGATGGGGAAACACCATATATTTT
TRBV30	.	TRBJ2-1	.	CAWMEGGYNEQFF	TGTGCCTGGATGGAGGGAGGCTACAATGAGCAGTTCTTC
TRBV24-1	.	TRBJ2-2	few	CATRVSGSPTGELFF	TGTGCCACCAGGGTGAGCGGCAGCCCGACCGGGGAGCTGTTTTTT
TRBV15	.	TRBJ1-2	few	CATSRDLGAGGYTF	TGTGCCACCAGCAGAGATCTTGGGGCGGGAGGCTACACCTTC
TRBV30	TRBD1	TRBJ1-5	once	CALRQGSNQPQHF	TGTGCCTTAAGACAGGGTAGCAATCAGCCCCAGCATTTT
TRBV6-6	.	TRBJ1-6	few	CASTIPGGAGSPLHF	TGTGCCAGCACCATACCGGGAGGAGCGGGGTCACCCCTCCACTTT
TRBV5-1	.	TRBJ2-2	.	CASSPTTGKGPSGELFF	TGCGCCAGCAGCCCGACGACAGGCAAAGGTCCATCCGGGGAGCTGTTTTTT
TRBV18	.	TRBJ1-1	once	CASSPGQTEAFF	TGTGCCAGCTCCCCAGGTCAGACTGAAGCTTTCTTT